These T cell receptor beta chains were read from a single sample in a study of Graves' ophthalmopathy and Graves' hyperthyroidism. TCRdb redid the calling of the multiplex PCR reads with MiXCR, one entry per CDR3 protein. Among 900,000 to 1,200,000 distinct CDR3 sequences listed, 35% to 45% were seen once. The sequencing input was peripheral blood or thyroid tissue (not recorded which). The receptors come from an adult man with Graves' hyperthyroidism. The conserved cysteine and the conserved F or W are not part of the CDR3 here.

CDR3: ASVARDQETQY
V: TRBV6-6
J: TRBJ2-5

CDR3: AISHLDSLNEKLF
V: TRBV10-3
J: TRBJ1-4

CDR3: ASYISPLETSGTGELF
V: TRBV7-2
J: TRBJ2-2

CDR3: ASSSVTQY
V: TRBV28
J: TRBJ2-5

CDR3: ATSGDRGLNTEAF
V: TRBV24-1
J: TRBJ1-1

CDR3: ASSLVGVSNYGYT
V: TRBV5-1
J: TRBJ1-2

CDR3: ASSYSVWGAGNTIY
V: TRBV6-5
J: TRBJ1-3

CDR3: ASSRKTGALNTEAF
V: TRBV10-2
J: TRBJ1-1

CDR3: SVESDSIQETQY
V: TRBV29-1
J: TRBJ2-5

CDR3: ASSQGSAGFTEAF
V: TRBV4-3
J: TRBJ1-1

CDR3: SARKTGSEDSPLH
V: TRBV20-1
J: TRBJ1-6

CDR3: ASSFIGGTGELF
V: TRBV28
J: TRBJ2-2

CDR3: ASSVGLAGTGELS
V: TRBV7-3
J: TRBJ2-2

CDR3: ASSLSDRDGYT
V: TRBV27
J: TRBJ1-2

CDR3: ASSPGQEGVGEKLF
V: TRBV12-3/TRBV12-4
J: TRBJ1-4

CDR3: ASSLEGQVNSPLH
V: TRBV5-1
J: TRBJ1-6

CDR3: ASSQDGGVHEQY
V: TRBV14
J: TRBJ2-7

CDR3: ASSAGTSNNQPQH
V: TRBV2
J: TRBJ1-5

CDR3: ASSFVTGGNEKLF
V: TRBV13
J: TRBJ1-4

CDR3: ASSYRTGATYEQY
V: TRBV6-6
J: TRBJ2-7

CDR3: ASHRSRRGQETQY
V: TRBV6-2/TRBV6-3
J: TRBJ2-5

CDR3: SADAGGAETQY
V: TRBV20-1
J: TRBJ2-5

CDR3: ASSYSLNRATNQPQH
V: TRBV10-3
J: TRBJ1-5

CDR3: SARAEFAETQY
V: TRBV20-1
J: TRBJ2-5

CDR3: AWTRGFADQETQY
V: TRBV30
J: TRBJ2-5

CDR3: ASSIREPPAMFYEQY
V: TRBV10-3
J: TRBJ2-7

CDR3: ASSSTGPRSNEKLF
V: TRBV7-8
J: TRBJ1-4

CDR3: ASSLRGGQGAPGNQPQH
V: TRBV7-2
J: TRBJ1-5

CDR3: ATSPQAGKRYEQY
V: TRBV15
J: TRBJ2-7

CDR3: ATSKGGSGGLQPQH
V: TRBV15
J: TRBJ1-5

CDR3: ASSPTSGRDTGELF
V: TRBV7-9
J: TRBJ2-2

CDR3: ASSQLRGKETQY
V: TRBV6-2/TRBV6-3
J: TRBJ2-5

CDR3: ASSETRSDTQY
V: TRBV7-8
J: TRBJ2-3

CDR3: ASSSQGFSGSEQY
V: TRBV4-1
J: TRBJ2-7

CDR3: SVGGQDQETQY
V: TRBV29-1
J: TRBJ2-5

CDR3: ASSRQQFPYEQY
V: TRBV5-6
J: TRBJ2-7

CDR3: ASMTRAETQY
V: TRBV6-6
J: TRBJ2-5

CDR3: ASSTGSSEQY
V: TRBV6-5
J: TRBJ2-7

CDR3: SAPSSPGLARSEQY
V: TRBV20-1
J: TRBJ2-7

CDR3: ASSHLVVWDPANYGYT
V: TRBV7-8
J: TRBJ1-2

CDR3: ASSLQSGRWPGELF
V: TRBV7-9
J: TRBJ2-2